What follows are 19 T cell receptor beta chains derived from one specimen sequenced in a study of blood T cell repertoires in COVID-19. The assay was immunoSEQ multiplex PCR, and TCRdb's table has in-frame clones only and misses some. The repertoire holds about 29,000 clones, with about 89% as singletons. Specimen: peripheral blood. Every receptor here comes from a human donor in a cohort sampled during active COVID-19.

The gene calls are TRBV5-4 and TRBJ2-1; 10 nucleotides align to TRBD1. There are 15 residues in the CDR3. Trimming at V came to 4 bases and at J to 8 bases, leaving 9 bases not matched to a gene. Germline V gene data show CDR1 as SGHNT and CDR2 as YYREEE (reference sequence). The DNA of the CDR3 is TGTGCCAGCAGCGTCCGGACAGGGGGAGTGGATGAGCAGTTCTTC. Encoded protein: CASSVRTGGVDEQFF. Full variable domain (missing parts from reference TRBV5-4 and TRBJ2-1): ETGVTQSPTHLIKTRGQQVTLRCSSQSGHNTVSWYQQALGQGPQFIFQYYREEENGRGNFPPRFSGLQFPNYSSELNVNALELDDSALYLCASSVRTGGVDEQFFGPGTRLTVL.

In DNA, the CDR3 is TGTGCCAGCAGCTCGTCAGGGGCCAATCAGCCCCAGCATTTT. It yields the protein CASSSSGANQPQHF. The rearrangement links TRBV7-2 to TRBJ1-5; tentatively, D is TRBD1 (6 bases). V was shortened by 4 bases and J by 3 bases, with 10 bases between the two germline ends. The germline gives CDR1 SGHTA, CDR2 FQGNSA. CDR3 length: 14 amino acids. The whole variable domain, filled in from reference TRBV7-2 and TRBJ1-5, reads GAGVSQSPSNKVTEKGKDVELRCDPISGHTALYWYRQSLGQGLEFLIYFQGNSAPDKSGLPSDRFSAERTGGSVSTLTIQRTQQEDSAVYLCASSSSGANQPQHFGDGTRLSIL.

This sequence joins TRBV4-1 and TRBJ2-5; 7 nucleotides match TRBD2. Germline V gene sequence: CDR1 MGHRA, CDR2 YSYEKL. V shed 3 bases, J shed 1 base, and the junction held 14 bases outside the gene matches. The CDR3 loop spans 18 amino acids. CDR3 region: CASSHTRKRAGFQETQYF. CDR3 DNA sequence: TGCGCCAGCAGCCACACCCGAAAGCGAGCGGGGTTCCAAGAGACCCAGTACTTC.

The V and J genes are TRBV4-1 and TRBJ1-1; D uncertain. CDR1 MGHRA and CDR2 YSYEKL come from the germline V gene. The ends were cut back, 0 bases at V and 4 bases at J, with 12 bases in the middle. CDR3 length: 15 residues. DNA of the CDR3: TGCGCCAGCAGCCAAGATTCTGTTCTGGCCACTGAAGCTTTCTTT. This sequence encodes CASSQDSVLATEAFF.

This chain connects TRBV2 to TRBJ1-2, with D uncertain. The CDR3 has 13 amino acids. Per the germline V gene, CDR1 is SNHLY and CDR2 is FYNNEI. Trimming took 5 bases from V and 4 from J, leaving 11 bases between them. For the CDR3, the DNA is TGTGCCAGCAGTCTCGGGGAGATCTATGGCTACACCTTC. Amino acids: CASSLGEIYGYTF.

The chain employs TRBV7-8 and TRBJ2-1; possibly TRBD2 for D (5 bases). The CDR3 is made up of 13 amino acids. Per the germline V gene, CDR1 is SGHVS and CDR2 is FQNEAQ. Trimming stripped 4 bases from V and 7 bases from J, with 11 bases between. In DNA, the CDR3 is TGTGCCAGCAGCTCCATTAGCGAGAATGAGCAGTTCTTC. This translates into CASSSISENEQFF.

CDR3 bases: TGTGCCAGCAGCCAATTAGGACAGGGGCATGCACCCCTTGGCTATGGCTACACCTTC. It is translated as CASSQLGQGHAPLGYGYTF. The rearrangement joins TRBV3-1 (or the pseudogene TRBV3-2) to TRBJ1-2, with 9 nucleotides matching TRBD1. This CDR3 is 19 amino acids long. V trimming: 2 bases; J trimming: 4 bases; junction bases outside the gene matches: 17. Germline loops: CDR1 LGHDT, CDR2 YNNKEL (reference sequence).

This chain joins TRBV4-2 and TRBJ2-3; D is undetermined. The V end lost 1 base, the J end lost 5 bases, and 10 bases lay between the germline ends. The CDR3 runs to 14 residues. Per the germline V gene, CDR1 is LGHNA and CDR2 is YNFKEQ. CDR3 coding DNA: TGTGCCAGCAGCCAAGGGTCGGGTGAAGATACGCAGTATTTT. This translates into CASSQGSGEDTQYF.

CDR3 bases: TGTGCCAGTAGAAGGGGGGGCAGCAACACCGGGGAGCTGTTTTTT. Its translation: CASRRGGSNTGELFF. The chain employs TRBV19 and TRBJ2-2, with a possible D match to TRBD2 (7 bases). The CDR3 is 15 amino acids. V shed 6 bases and J shed 2 bases, with 13 bases lying between them. Germline loops: CDR1 LNHDA, CDR2 SQIVND (reference sequence).

The gene calls are TRBV5-1 and TRBJ2-2; 7 bases are a match to TRBD1. The CDR3 covers 14 residues. CDR1 is SGHRS and CDR2 is YFSETQ in the germline V gene. The V segment lost 10 bases and the J segment 6 bases; nucleotides outside the gene matches: 12. The CDR3 region has the DNA TGCGCCGGGCGAAGGGGGCAGGGACCCGGGGAGCTGTTTTTT. As protein: CAGRRGQGPGELFF.

This chain connects TRBV5-8 to TRBJ2-1, with 9 bases that match TRBD1. The length of the CDR3 is 14 residues. J was trimmed by 10 bases and V by 2 bases; bases with no gene match: 7. Germline CDR1 reads SGHTS; CDR2 reads YDEGEE. For the CDR3, the DNA is TGTGCCAGCAGCTTTCCTACAGGGGGCTGGGAGCAGTTCTTC. As protein: CASSFPTGGWEQFF.

This clone was detected a few times. J is TRBJ2-1 and V is TRBV6-2 or TRBV6-3, with TRBD1 matching 8 bases. Germline loops: CDR1 MNHEY, CDR2 SVGEGT. The junction had 6 bases not matched to a gene; V was cut back by 1 base and J by 7 bases. There are 15 residues in the CDR3. The CDR3 region has the DNA TGTGCCAGCAGTTACTTGGACAGGGAGGTAAATGAGCAGTTCTTC. Translating it yields CASSYLDREVNEQFF.

V and J are TRBV5-4 and TRBJ2-1, with D perhaps TRBD2 (6 bases). Trimming cost V 2 bases and J 5 bases, with 11 bases left between them. CDR1 and CDR2 (germline): SGHNT, YYREEE (reference sequence). This CDR3 spans 14 amino acids. CDR3 DNA: TGTGCCAGCAGCTTAGGGACTGGACACAATGAGCAGTTCTTC. Amino acid sequence: CASSLGTGHNEQFF.

Here the CDR3 DNA reads TGTGCCAGCAGCCAAGATCTGGGAAGGGGGCCTAGCGGGGAGCTGTTTTTT. Its protein is CASSQDLGRGPSGELFF. The chain carries TRBV3-1 (or the pseudogene TRBV3-2) and TRBJ2-2; 7 bases agree with TRBD1. The CDR3 sequence is 17 residues long. The ends lost 0 bases at V and 7 bases at J; junction bases unmatched: 11. The V gene's germline CDR1 is LGHDT and CDR2 YNNKEL (reference sequence).

This clone was found a few times. The chain links TRBV4-1 to TRBJ1-2; tentative D call: TRBD1 (5 bases). The V end lost 4 bases, the J end lost 0 bases, and 9 bases lay between the germline ends. This CDR3 region has 14 residues. From germline, CDR1 is MGHRA and CDR2 YSYEKL. CDR3: CASSPQQANYGYTF. The CDR3 DNA follows: TGCGCCAGCAGCCCCCAACAGGCTAACTATGGCTACACCTTC.

This clone was seen a few times. V is TRBV3-1 (or the pseudogene TRBV3-2) and J is TRBJ2-5, with 12 bases that match TRBD2. The V segment lost 4 bases and the J segment 5 bases; nucleotides outside the gene matches: 11. Per the germline V gene, CDR1 is LGHDT and CDR2 is YNNKEL (reference sequence). The CDR3 covers 17 residues. The CDR3 loop is CASSRGQGLAGFETQYF. CDR3 bases: TGTGCCAGCAGCCGCGGACAGGGACTAGCGGGTTTTGAGACCCAGTACTTC.

The V gene is TRBV5-1, the J gene TRBJ2-5; TRBD2 aligns across 7 bases. In germline, CDR1 is SGHRS, CDR2 YFSETQ. The CDR3 has 13 residues. V was pared by 4 bases and J by 5 bases, with 5 bases of the junction left unmatched. The CDR3, as DNA: TGCGCCAGCAGCGGCGGACTAGTGGAGACCCAGTACTTC. Residues: CASSGGLVETQYF.

The chain has TRBV19 and TRBJ1-1; 7 bases match TRBD1. V shed 8 bases and J 0 bases; nucleotides not matched to a gene: 9. From germline, CDR1 is LNHDA and CDR2 SQIVND (reference sequence). The CDR3 has 15 amino acids. CDR3 residues: CASPGTAGMNTEAFF. The CDR3 DNA reads TGTGCCAGTCCTGGGACAGCCGGAATGAACACTGAAGCTTTCTTT.

The chain links TRBV19 to TRBJ2-3; TRBD1 matches 10 bases. The germline V gene has CDR1 LNHDA and CDR2 SQIVND (reference sequence). V dropped 3 bases and J dropped 6; count of bases not matched to a gene: 12. This CDR3 region has 17 residues. CDR3 residues: CASSIMGQGPRGDTQYF. The CDR3 region has the DNA TGTGCCAGTAGTATCATGGGACAGGGGCCCCGGGGGGATACGCAGTATTTT.